This is a list of T cell receptor beta chains from one sample in a study of OX40 agonist ivuxolimab in advanced cancers. Generated by immunoSEQ multiplex PCR, the TCRdb table keeps only in-frame clones and is missing some. The sample holds approximately 6,200 clones; about 86% are singletons and the top ten take around 24%. Sequencing used CD4+ or CD8+ T cells sorted from blood, obtained in a trial of the OX40 agonist ivuxolimab. The receptors derive from an adult with an advanced solid tumor such as melanoma, head and neck, liver or kidney cancer. Each CDR3 is given with its conserved first and last residue.

j_call,v_call,cdr3_aa
TRBJ2-2,TRBV4-3,CASSQGQGRTGELFF
TRBJ2-2,TRBV4-1,CASRPHRDGTGELFF
TRBJ1-4,TRBV7-2,CASSPRQEYAPNENLFF
TRBJ1-2,TRBV11-2,CASSPPGGGSYGYTF
TRBJ2-7,TRBV5-6,CASSSGAEQYF
TRBJ1-1,TRBV6-5,CASSEHRTAFF
TRBJ1-5,TRBV6-6,CASSETGPNQPQHF
TRBJ2-7,TRBV5-1,CASSLETGVEQYF
TRBJ2-1,TRBV7-6,CASSDSGGAVDEQFF
TRBJ1-2,TRBV7-2,CASSLYESSNYGYTF
TRBJ2-1,TRBV29-1,CSVVGHSYNEQFF
TRBJ2-4,TRBV19,CASSPGLAGGPIPSDIQYF
TRBJ1-3,TRBV19,CASSPVWSSGNTIYF
NA,TRBV9,CASSVVEGAIAEQYF
TRBJ2-5,TRBV7-9,CASSQGQRTAETQYF
TRBJ1-1,TRBV20-1,CSALEIEAFF
TRBJ2-5,TRBV7-9,CASSSPFPQETQYF
TRBJ1-2,TRBV6-5,CASRRENYGYTF
TRBJ1-6,TRBV4-3,CASSQEGLESSYNSPLHF
TRBJ1-6,TRBV19,CASSSGRSYNSPLHF
TRBJ2-7,TRBV7-2,CASSLVTQAYEQYF
TRBJ2-1,TRBV11-2,CASTLGQGAYNEQFF